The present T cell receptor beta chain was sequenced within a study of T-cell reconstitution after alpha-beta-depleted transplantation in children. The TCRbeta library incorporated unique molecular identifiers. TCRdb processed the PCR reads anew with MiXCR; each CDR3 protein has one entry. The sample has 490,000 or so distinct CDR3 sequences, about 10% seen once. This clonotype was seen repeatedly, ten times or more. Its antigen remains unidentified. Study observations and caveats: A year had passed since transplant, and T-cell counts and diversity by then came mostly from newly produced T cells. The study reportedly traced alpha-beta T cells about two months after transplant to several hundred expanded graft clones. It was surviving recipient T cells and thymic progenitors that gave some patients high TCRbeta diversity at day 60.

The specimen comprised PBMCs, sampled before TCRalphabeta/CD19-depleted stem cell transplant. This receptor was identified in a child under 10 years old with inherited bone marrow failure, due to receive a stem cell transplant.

CDR3 amino acids: CASSERLSGELFF. The CDR3 DNA sequence: TGTGCCAGCAGTGAAAGACTCAGCGGGGAGCTGTTTTTT. The chain combines TRBV25-1 with TRBJ2-2; no clear D. Trimming removed 2 bases from V and 7 bases from J, with 8 bases in between. This CDR3 spans 13 amino acids. Germline V gives CDR1 MGHDK, CDR2 SYGVNS.